The 29 T cell receptor beta chains below all came from one sample that was sequenced in a study of blood T cell repertoires in COVID-19. The data were produced by immunoSEQ multiplex PCR, yet TCRdb's version contains in-frame clones alone and is incomplete. The sample carries about 90,000 clones, about nine tenths recorded once. Specimen: peripheral blood. Receptor source: a woman between 65 and 79 years old with acute or convalescent COVID-19.

The chain recombines TRBV29-1 with TRBJ2-7; 8 nucleotides align to TRBD1. Trimming at V came to 4 bases and at J to 3 bases, leaving 2 bases not matched to a gene. Germline V gene lookup returns CDR1 SQVTM and CDR2 ANQGSEA. The length of the CDR3 is 12 residues. Written as DNA, the CDR3 is TGCAGCGTTGGCGGACAGGGCTACGAGCAGTACTTC. Translated, it gives CSVGGQGYEQYF.

The genes are TRBV5-6 and TRBJ2-3, with TRBD2 as a possible D gene (5 bases). V was pared by 0 bases and J by 2 bases, with 10 bases between. Germline-derived CDR1 and CDR2 are SGHDT and YYEEEE. The CDR3 is 15 amino acids. The CDR3 reads CASSLAIDYTDTQYF. In DNA, the CDR3 is TGTGCCAGCAGCTTGGCAATAGACTACACAGATACGCAGTATTTT.

The V gene is TRBV27, the J gene TRBJ2-1; 11 nucleotides agree with TRBD2. The CDR3 totals 15 residues. Germline lookup yields CDR1 MNHEY and CDR2 SMNVEV (reference sequence). Germline trimming cut 5 bases from V and 6 bases from J; bases unmatched to any gene: 6. The CDR3 nucleotides read TGTGCCAGCAGTCAAGTAGCGGGGGGGGGCAATGAGCAGTTCTTC. It yields the protein CASSQVAGGGNEQFF.

This clone was seen just once. The rearrangement links TRBV19 to TRBJ1-1, with D perhaps matching TRBD1 (6 bases). Trimming cost V 5 bases and J 3 bases, with 16 bases left between them. The length of the CDR3 is 15 residues. The germline V gene has CDR1 LNHDA and CDR2 SQIVND (reference sequence). CDR3 protein: CASSSHREWDTEAFF. As DNA, the CDR3 is TGTGCCAGTAGTTCACACAGGGAGTGGGACACTGAAGCTTTCTTT.

V and J are TRBV6-5 and TRBJ1-3; a possible D gene is TRBD1 (5 bases). The CDR3 is 16 amino acids. Germline V gene lookup returns CDR1 MNHEY and CDR2 SVGAGI. V gave up 3 bases and J gave up 0 bases, with 12 bases separating them. The CDR3 sequence: CASSYSGASSGNTIYF. The DNA for the CDR3 is TGTGCCAGCAGTTATAGCGGGGCGAGCTCTGGAAACACCATATATTTT.

The chain employs TRBV19 and TRBJ2-6, with D unresolved. CDR3 size: 14 residues. Trimming stripped 4 bases from V and 2 bases from J, with 6 bases between. Germline V gene data show CDR1 as LNHDA and CDR2 as SQIVND (reference sequence). Here the CDR3 reads CASSTRPGANVLTF. The CDR3 nucleotides read TGTGCCAGTAGTACGCGGCCTGGGGCCAACGTCCTGACTTTC.

The chain employs TRBV19 and TRBJ2-3; no clear D gene. The CDR3 contains 17 residues. V shed 3 bases and J shed 0 bases, with 16 bases lying between them. Germline V CDR1 and CDR2: LNHDA, SQIVND (reference sequence). CDR3 residues: CASSIMGVGASTDTQYF. In DNA, the CDR3 is TGTGCCAGTAGTATTATGGGCGTCGGCGCTAGCACAGATACGCAGTATTTT. Full variable domain (rest looked up from reference TRBV19 and TRBJ2-3): DGGITQSPKYLFRKEGQNVTLSCEQNLNHDAMYWYRQDPGQGLRLIYYSQIVNDFQKGDIAEGYSVSREKKESFPLTVTSAQKNPTAFYLCASSIMGVGASTDTQYFGPGTRLTVL.

This chain joins TRBV5-4 and TRBJ1-3; 8 bases map to TRBD1. Looked up from germline, CDR1 is SGHNT and CDR2 is YYREEE (reference sequence). V dropped 4 bases and J dropped 4; count of bases not matched to a gene: 4. The CDR3 length is 14 residues. CDR3: CASSADRVGNTIYF. The DNA for the CDR3 is TGTGCCAGCAGCGCGGACAGGGTGGGAAACACCATATATTTT.

The chain is built from TRBV5-8 and TRBJ2-3; D may be TRBD1 (7 bases). CDR1 and CDR2 (germline): SGHTS, YDEGEE. Deletions cut 2 bases from V and 6 bases from J, with 22 bases between. The CDR3 consists of 17 residues. The CDR3 loop is CASSFGRGDSRMDTQYF. The CDR3 coding sequence is TGTGCCAGCAGCTTCGGCCGCGGGGACAGCCGAATGGATACGCAGTATTTT.

The chain links TRBV4-1 to TRBJ1-2; D is undetermined. V was trimmed by 1 base and J by 4 bases, leaving 10 bases between them. CDR1 and CDR2 (germline): MGHRA, YSYEKL. This CDR3 spans 14 amino acids. The CDR3 here is CASSQVLAGYGYTF. For the CDR3, the DNA is TGCGCCAGCAGCCAAGTTCTAGCGGGCTATGGCTACACCTTC.

The gene calls are TRBV6-5 and TRBJ1-1; D not certain. Per germline, CDR1 MNHEY and CDR2 SVGAGI. The germline V and J ends were trimmed by 9 bases and 1 base, with 12 bases remaining between them. The CDR3 consists of 13 residues. Here the CDR3 reads CASGREGNTEAFF. In DNA form, the CDR3 reads TGTGCCAGTGGTAGAGAGGGGAACACTGAAGCTTTCTTT.

The chain is built from TRBV7-2 and TRBJ2-7, with 7 bases that match TRBD1. CDR3 length: 14 residues. Looked up from germline, CDR1 is SGHTA and CDR2 is FQGNSA. The ends lost 6 bases at V and 0 bases at J; junction bases unmatched: 5. The CDR3 region has the DNA TGTGCCAGCAGGAGACAGGGAAGCTCCTACGAGCAGTACTTC. Protein product: CASRRQGSSYEQYF.

The chain uses TRBV7-9 and TRBJ2-5, with 12 bases that match TRBD2. After removal of 3 bases from V and 5 bases from J, the junction contained 10 bases not matched to a gene. The CDR3 runs 17 residues. The germline gives CDR1 SEHNR, CDR2 FQNEAQ (reference sequence). This CDR3 reads CASSLRRTSGMEETQYF. The CDR3, as DNA: TGTGCCAGCAGCTTGCGAAGGACTAGCGGGATGGAGGAGACCCAGTACTTC.

V is TRBV6-1 and J is TRBJ2-7; 8 bases agree with TRBD1. The CDR3 consists of 13 residues. V gave up 3 bases and J gave up 9 bases; unmatched junction bases: 7. Germline-derived CDR1 and CDR2 are MNHNS and SASEGT. The DNA of the CDR3 is TGTGCCAGCAGTGACGGACAGGGTGTAAGGCAGTACGTC. Encoded protein: CASSDGQGVRQYV.

This clone was seen only once. The chain is built from TRBV19 and TRBJ2-7, with D possibly matching TRBD2 (6 bases). V was shortened by 4 bases and J by 4 bases, with 17 bases between the two germline ends. The CDR3 extends over 15 amino acids. Looked up from germline, CDR1 is LNHDA and CDR2 is SQIVND (reference sequence). CDR3 sequence: CASSTVGAGGYEQYF. The CDR3 DNA reads as TGTGCCAGTAGTACCGTAGGAGCGGGTGGTTACGAGCAGTACTTC.

The chain has TRBV10-1 and TRBJ2-3; D uncertain. V dropped 8 bases and J dropped 4 bases, with 10 bases sitting between them. This CDR3 has 12 amino acids. Germline CDR1 is WNHNN and CDR2 is SYGVQD (reference sequence). The CDR3 loop reads CASSKSADTQYF. The DNA for the CDR3 is TGCGCCAGCTCTAAAAGCGCAGATACGCAGTATTTT.

This clone was counted a single time. The chain has TRBV30 and TRBJ1-1; D is uncertain. V was clipped by 4 bases and J by 6 bases, with 18 bases between them. Germline values: CDR1 GTSNPN, CDR2 SVGIG (reference sequence). The CDR3 loop spans 14 amino acids. CDR3 loop: CAWTPTLRAAEAFF. The CDR3 DNA is TGTGCCTGGACCCCAACTCTCCGCGCCGCTGAAGCTTTCTTT.

The chain is built from TRBV7-8 and TRBJ2-1; 7 bases match TRBD1. Germline V lookup: CDR1 SGHVS, CDR2 FQNEAQ. The CDR3 runs 15 residues. V dropped 4 bases and J dropped 6; count of bases not matched to a gene: 9. The CDR3 region has the DNA TGTGCCAGCAGCTCGACAGGGTGGCCCTCCAATGAGCAGTTCTTC. Its translation is CASSSTGWPSNEQFF.

This clone was found once. The chain combines TRBV29-1 with TRBJ1-2, with D maybe TRBD1 (5 bases). CDR1 SQVTM and CDR2 ANQGSEA come from the germline V gene. V gave up 1 base and J gave up 3 bases, with 9 bases separating them. The CDR3 is 13 amino acids. The CDR3, as DNA: TGCAGCGTTGAAGGGAGGGGCGACTATGGCTACACCTTC. The encoded protein is CSVEGRGDYGYTF.

This clone appeared a single time. The rearrangement uses TRBV5-1 and TRBJ1-1, with D possibly being TRBD1 (6 bases). The CDR3 loop spans 16 amino acids. From germline, CDR1 is SGHRS and CDR2 YFSETQ. V was shortened by 4 bases and J by 3 bases, with 19 bases between the two germline ends. DNA for the CDR3: TGCGCCAGCAGCCCCGGGGGGGCAGGTCTGGACACTGAAGCTTTCTTT. As protein: CASSPGGAGLDTEAFF. Looking up the rest from reference TRBV5-1 and TRBJ1-1 gives the full variable domain: KAGVTQTPRYLIKTRGQQVTLSCSPISGHRSVSWYQQTPGQGLQFLFEYFSETQRNKGNFPGRFSGRQFSNSRSEMNVSTLELGDSALYLCASSPGGAGLDTEAFFGQGTRLTVV.

This clone is judged medium-sized. The chain recombines TRBV28 with TRBJ1-5; maybe TRBD1 (5 bases). The V and J ends lost 4 bases and 0 bases respectively, with 7 bases between them. Germline CDR1 and CDR2: MDHEN and SYDVKM. The CDR3 runs 14 residues. The CDR3 DNA follows: TGTGCCAGCAGTTCAGGGTATAGCAATCAGCCCCAGCATTTT. Residues: CASSSGYSNQPQHF. Combining the CDR3 with reference TRBV28 and TRBJ1-5 gives the whole variable domain DVKVTQSSRYLVKRTGEKVFLECVQDMDHENMFWYRQDPGLGLRLIYFSYDVKMKEKGDIPEGYSVSREKKERFSLILESASTNQTSMYLCASSSGYSNQPQHFGDGTRLSIL.

This clone has a single count. The chain links TRBV6-2 or TRBV6-3 to TRBJ2-1; 8 bases line up with TRBD1. CDR1 and CDR2 from the germline V gene are MNHEY and SVGEGT. V lost 0 bases and J lost 2; bases outside the gene matches: 3. This CDR3 is 16 amino acids long. CDR3 nucleotide sequence: TGTGCCAGCAGTTACTCCCGGACAGGGACCTACAATGAGCAGTTCTTC. It codes for CASSYSRTGTYNEQFF.

This clone appeared once. V gene TRBV2 combines with J gene TRBJ1-4; 10 bases line up with TRBD1. This CDR3 contains 14 residues. CDR1 and CDR2 from the germline V gene are SNHLY and FYNNEI. The junction had 8 bases not matched to a gene; V was cut back by 6 bases and J by 10 bases. The CDR3 reads CASRAGTGVGKLFF. Here the CDR3 DNA reads TGTGCCAGCAGAGCCGGGACAGGGGTAGGAAAACTGTTTTTT.

The chain links TRBV11-2 to TRBJ2-1; 7 bases fit TRBD2. V dropped 4 bases and J dropped 0; count of bases not matched to a gene: 12. Germline V lookup: CDR1 SGHAT, CDR2 FQNNGV. This CDR3 has 18 amino acids. The CDR3 DNA is TGTGCCAGCAGCTCAACCTCTCCCGGCGGGAGCTCCTACAATGAGCAGTTCTTC. It specifies CASSSTSPGGSSYNEQFF. The full variable domain, rest sourced from reference TRBV11-2 and TRBJ2-1, is EAGVAQSPRYKIIEKRQSVAFWCNPISGHATLYWYQQILGQGPKLLIQFQNNGVVDDSQLPKDRFSAERLKGVDSTLKIQPAKLEDSAVYLCASSSTSPGGSSYNEQFFGPGTRLTVL.

The V and J genes are TRBV6-1 and TRBJ2-1; 11 bases map to TRBD1. The CDR3 runs to 20 residues. The V gene end was trimmed by 2 bases and the J gene end by 7 bases; junction bases not matched to a gene: 19. Germline V gene data show CDR1 as MNHNS and CDR2 as SASEGT. DNA of the CDR3: TGTGCCAGCAGTGAATTAAGGAGGACAGGGGGCGTCGGCGGTCGGAATGAGCAGTTCTTC. Its protein product is CASSELRRTGGVGGRNEQFF.

The genes are TRBV5-1 and TRBJ2-1; a possible D gene is TRBD1 (7 bases). This CDR3 comprises 15 residues. The germline V gene has CDR1 SGHRS and CDR2 YFSETQ. V shed 2 bases and J shed 3 bases, with 12 bases lying between them. CDR3 in DNA: TGCGCCAGCAGCTTCGGAGGGGGCGACTACAATGAGCAGTTCTTC. Protein sequence: CASSFGGGDYNEQFF.

The sample holds one count of this clone. The chain joins TRBV20-1 to TRBJ2-7; the match to TRBD2 covers 9 bases. With 3 bases clipped from V and 1 base from J, the junction kept 4 bases outside the gene matches. The CDR3 is 14 residues long. Germline CDR1 DFQATT, CDR2 SNEGSKA (reference sequence). CDR3 loop: CSASLGLASYEQYV. CDR3 sequence (DNA): TGCAGTGCTAGTTTAGGACTAGCGTCCTACGAGCAGTACGTC.

This clone showed up just once. The J gene is TRBJ1-1, the V gene TRBV20-1, with a weak D call TRBD1 (5 bases). V lost 3 bases and J 0 bases, leaving 17 bases between the germline ends. Germline-derived CDR1 and CDR2 are DFQATT and SNEGSKA (reference sequence). The CDR3 totals 16 residues. The CDR3 DNA reads TGCAGTGCTAGTCGGGTGTCAGGGAGGGTGAACACTGAAGCTTTCTTT. Protein: CSASRVSGRVNTEAFF.

The chain is built from TRBV24-1 and TRBJ1-5; 9 bases are a match to TRBD1. Germline CDR1 is KGHDR and CDR2 is SFDVKD. Unmatched junction bases numbered 5, after V lost 4 bases and J lost 2 bases. The CDR3 runs to 16 residues. As DNA, the CDR3 is TGTGCCACCAGTGAAACGGGACAGGGCGGCAATCAGCCCCAGCATTTT. This gives the protein CATSETGQGGNQPQHF.